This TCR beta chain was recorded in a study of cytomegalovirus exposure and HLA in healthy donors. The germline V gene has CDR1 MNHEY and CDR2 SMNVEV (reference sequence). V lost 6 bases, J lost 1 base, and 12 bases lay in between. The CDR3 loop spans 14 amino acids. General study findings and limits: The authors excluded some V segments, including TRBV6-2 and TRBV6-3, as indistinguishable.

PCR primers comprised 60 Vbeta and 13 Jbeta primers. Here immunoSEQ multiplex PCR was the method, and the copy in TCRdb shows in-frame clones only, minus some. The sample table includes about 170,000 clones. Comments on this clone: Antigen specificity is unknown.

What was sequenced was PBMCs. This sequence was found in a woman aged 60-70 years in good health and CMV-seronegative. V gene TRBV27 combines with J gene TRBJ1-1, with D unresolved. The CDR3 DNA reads TGTGCCAGCAGGGACTCAACAAGGAACACTGAAGCTTTCTTT. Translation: CASRDSTRNTEAFF.